This TCR beta chain was retrieved from a study of T-cell memory formation after mild COVID-19. Study context: The TCR clusters were mostly specific to one donor.

In regard to this clonotype: Its specificity is unknown.

Broader study findings: Researchers report contracting CD4+ clones mostly in CM and EM, with CD8+ clones in EMRA.

MiXCR, run by TCRdb on the 5' RACE reads, gives a single entry per CDR3 protein. The sample contains about 180,000 distinct CDR3 sequences, about 18% of which appear only once. This CDR3 has 16 amino acids. Germline V lookup: CDR1 LGHNA, CDR2 YSLEER. The trim removed 0 bases at V and 3 bases at J, leaving 4 bases unmatched. The receptor was isolated from a man aged 18 to 30 who had mild COVID-19 (a few samples of this study predate the infection). Cell type and time point are not known. J is TRBJ2-2 and V is TRBV4-3, with TRBD2 matching over 7 bases. The sample comprised PBMCs or a T cell subset sorted from them (not recorded which). The CDR3 nucleotides are TGCGCCAGCAGCCAAGACCCTAGCGGATACACCGGGGAGCTGTTTTTT. It codes for CASSQDPSGYTGELFF.